A selection of T cell receptor beta chains follows, all from one sample in a study of CD8 T cells in ankylosing spondylitis. A single record per CDR3 protein comes from TCRdb applying MiXCR to the 5' RACE reads. The sample carries under 950,000 distinct CDR3 sequences, around a fifth recorded once. Material for sequencing was blood, either unsorted or a sorted T cell fraction (not recorded which). These receptors all come from a male donor with ankylosing spondylitis. Both conserved end residues are part of each CDR3. The D gene is left open where the match is weak. A clone size is listed for some rows: how often the clone was seen (once, few, many), or a class if it is expanded.

v_call	j_call	clone_size	cdr3_length	d_call	cdr3_nt	cdr3_aa
TRBV7-2	TRBJ1-2	NA	16	TRBD1	TGTGCCAGCAGACTTTCCGGGACAGCTTCTAACTATGGCTACACCTTC	CASRLSGTASNYGYTF
TRBV20-1	TRBJ2-1	few	16	TRBD2	TGCAGTGCTAGACTAGTAGCTAGCGGTATAGACAATGAGCAGTTCTTC	CSARLVASGIDNEQFF
TRBV7-2	TRBJ1-4	few	15	NA	TGTGCCAGCAGCTTAATGACTTGGCCTAATGAAAAACTGTTTTTT	CASSLMTWPNEKLFF
TRBV29-1	TRBJ2-7	few	14	TRBD2	TGCAGCGTTGAAGGGCCTAGCGGTCGACACGAGCAGTACTTC	CSVEGPSGRHEQYF
TRBV6-5	TRBJ2-7	NA	14	NA	TGTGCCAGCAGTTACGGCCCACAAGGTTACGAGCAGTACTTC	CASSYGPQGYEQYF
TRBV4-2	TRBJ1-5	few	14	NA	TGTGCCAGCAGCCAAGATGGGAAAAATCAGCCCCAGCATTTT	CASSQDGKNQPQHF
TRBV12-3/TRBV12-4	TRBJ2-2	NA	11	NA	TGTGCCAGCATGAAGGCCGGGGAGCTGTTTTTT	CASMKAGELFF
TRBV5-1	TRBJ1-2	NA	16	NA	TGCGCCAGTCCCACGGGTGTTGGGGGCTCCAACTATGGCTACACCTTC	CASPTGVGGSNYGYTF
TRBV5-1	TRBJ2-2	few	18	NA	TGCGCCAGCAGCCCGAGAACAGGGTTGTACGCGAACACCGGGGAGCTGTTTTTT	CASSPRTGLYANTGELFF
TRBV20-1	TRBJ2-1	few	13	TRBD2	TGCAGTGCAGCTGGGACTAGCTACGGTGAGCAGTTCTTC	CSAAGTSYGEQFF
TRBV30	TRBJ2-5	NA	13	NA	TGTGCCTGGAGTATGCGGGCCCGAGAGACCCAGTACTTC	CAWSMRARETQYF
TRBV5-1	TRBJ1-5	few	13	NA	TGCGCCAGCAGCTTGGTCCCGGACCAGCCCCAGCATTTT	CASSLVPDQPQHF
TRBV3-1	TRBJ2-2	NA	16	NA	TGTGCCAGCAGCCAAGGGGCCGGGACTAACACCGGGGAGCTGTTTTTT	CASSQGAGTNTGELFF
TRBV20-1	TRBJ2-3	once	10	NA	TGCAGTGCCGGTAGGGATACGCAGTATTTT	CSAGRDTQYF
TRBV4-2	TRBJ2-5	NA	15	TRBD2	TGTGCCAGCAGCCAAGTGCAGCGGGAGATGGAGACCCAGTACTTC	CASSQVQREMETQYF
TRBV15	TRBJ1-2	NA	16	NA	TGTGCCACCAGCAGAACCCCTATCGGGGTCCCCTATGGCTACACCTTC	CATSRTPIGVPYGYTF
TRBV27	TRBJ2-5	NA	17	TRBD2	TGTGCCAGCAGTGCGACTCCGGGACTAGCAGCGCTGGGGACCCAGTACTTC	CASSATPGLAALGTQYF
TRBV20-1	TRBJ1-1	few	17	NA	TGCAGTGCTAGAGATATAGGCCAGCTTGGGGTAGACACTGAAGCTTTCTTT	CSARDIGQLGVDTEAFF
TRBV20-1	TRBJ2-4	NA	15	TRBD2	TGCAGTGCTAGCGACACTAGCGGAGGAGGGGACATTCAGTACTTC	CSASDTSGGGDIQYF
TRBV4-1	TRBJ2-5	few	14	NA	TGCGCCAGCAGCCAAGTGGCGGAGCAAGAGACCCAGTACTTC	CASSQVAEQETQYF
TRBV5-6	TRBJ2-2	NA	15	NA	TGTGCCAGCAGCTTGGTTGGGACGGATACCGGGGAGCTGTTTTTT	CASSLVGTDTGELFF
TRBV18	TRBJ2-7	NA	16	TRBD1	TGTGCCAGCTCACCCCCCCGGACAGGGAAGGCCTACGAGCAGTACTTC	CASSPPRTGKAYEQYF
TRBV6-5	TRBJ1-4	NA	15	NA	TGTGCCAGCAGTTACTGGTCCACCGGGGATGAAAAACTGTTTTTT	CASSYWSTGDEKLFF
TRBV4-1	TRBJ2-1	NA	13	NA	TGCGCCAGCAGCCAAGCTTCCTACAATGAGCAGTTCTTC	CASSQASYNEQFF
TRBV7-3	TRBJ2-3	many	14	NA	TGTGCCAGCAGCCAGGACGATCCACGGGATACGCAGTATTTT	CASSQDDPRDTQYF
TRBV29-1	TRBJ2-3	NA	12	NA	TGCAGCGCGCCAGAAAACACAGATACGCAGTATTTT	CSAPENTDTQYF
TRBV12-5	TRBJ1-1	NA	16	NA	TGTGCTAGTGGTTTGGTACTTGGGCCTAAGAACACTGAAGCTTTCTTT	CASGLVLGPKNTEAFF
TRBV27	TRBJ2-5	few	14	NA	TGTGCCAGCAGTTTACTCGGGAACGGAGAGACCCAGTACTTC	CASSLLGNGETQYF
TRBV7-8	TRBJ2-2	NA	16	NA	TGTGCCAGCAGCTTAGGACTAGTGTTAGACACCGGGGAGCTGTTTTTT	CASSLGLVLDTGELFF
TRBV12-3/TRBV12-4	TRBJ2-6	few	12	NA	TGTGCCACTCGTTCTGGGGCCAACGTCCTGACTTTC	CATRSGANVLTF
TRBV4-1	TRBJ2-1	few	16	NA	TGCGCCAGCAGCCAAGAAATAGAGGACTTAGACAATGAGCAGTTCTTC	CASSQEIEDLDNEQFF
TRBV20-1	TRBJ2-1	NA	15	TRBD2	TGCAGTGCTAGGGTATTAGCGGGAGGGTTCAATGAGCAGTTCTTC	CSARVLAGGFNEQFF
TRBV6-1	TRBJ2-1	NA	16	TRBD2	TGTGCCAGCACCCTCCCAGGGGCTAGCGGGGGGTCTGAGCAGTTCTTC	CASTLPGASGGSEQFF
TRBV20-1	TRBJ2-7	few	15	TRBD1	TGCAGTGCTAGAGATAGCGGGACAGGGGACCACGAGCAGTACTTC	CSARDSGTGDHEQYF
TRBV5-1	TRBJ2-7	NA	16	TRBD2	TGCGCCAGCAGCCCTCGGACTAGCGGGAGTTCCCACGAGCAGTACTTC	CASSPRTSGSSHEQYF
TRBV6-1	TRBJ2-2	NA	14	NA	TGTGCCAGCAACCCGGCCGAGAACACCGGGGAGCTGTTTTTT	CASNPAENTGELFF
TRBV28	TRBJ2-7	NA	15	TRBD2	TGTGCCAGCAGTTTAGGTACTAGCGGGATGTACGAGCAGTACTTC	CASSLGTSGMYEQYF
TRBV20-1	TRBJ1-3	few	16	NA	TGCAGTGCTGGGCCGGGCGGGGACCTCTCTGGAAACACCATATATTTT	CSAGPGGDLSGNTIYF
TRBV12-3/TRBV12-4	TRBJ2-3	NA	14	NA	TGTGCCAGCAGTTTGTTTCGCGGCACAGATACGCAGTATTTT	CASSLFRGTDTQYF
TRBV6-5	TRBJ1-2	few	15	NA	TGTGCCAGCAGTTACTCGTACCGAACCGGACATGGCTACACCTTC	CASSYSYRTGHGYTF
TRBV12-3/TRBV12-4	TRBJ1-1	NA	14	NA	TGTGCCAGCAGTTTAGGGACGGTTCACACTGAAGCTTTCTTT	CASSLGTVHTEAFF
TRBV29-1	TRBJ1-3	NA	12	NA	TGCAGCGTTCTATCCTCTGGAAACACCATATATTTT	CSVLSSGNTIYF
TRBV20-1	TRBJ1-5	NA	12	NA	TGCAGTGCTCGGTCTAGCAATCAGCCCCAGCATTTT	CSARSSNQPQHF
TRBV9	TRBJ2-3	few	17	TRBD2	TGTGCCAGCAGCGTAGCCGGTACTAGCGGGAGCACAGATACGCAGTATTTT	CASSVAGTSGSTDTQYF
TRBV12-3/TRBV12-4	TRBJ2-7	few	15	TRBD1	TGTGCCAGCAGTCTCCGGGACAGGGGGCGGTCCGAGCAGTACTTC	CASSLRDRGRSEQYF
TRBV4-1	TRBJ2-3	few	17	TRBD1	TGCGCCAGCAGCCAAGATCCCACAGGGGGCGTTTCTGGTACGCAGTATTTT	CASSQDPTGGVSGTQYF
TRBV9	TRBJ2-1	few	16	NA	TGTGCCAGCAGTTATACGGGCTCTAGGGTGAACAATGAGCAGTTCTTC	CASSYTGSRVNNEQFF